Listed below are T cell receptor beta chains from one sample, sequenced in a study of Graves' ophthalmopathy and Graves' hyperthyroidism. TCRdb passed the multiplex PCR reads through MiXCR, listing each CDR3 protein once. Among about 740,000 distinct CDR3 sequences listed, around 40% were seen once. The sequencing sample was made of peripheral blood. The receptor set was obtained from an adult man with Graves' ophthalmopathy. Each CDR3 is given with its conserved first and last residue. Fields, in order: clone size, V gene, J gene, D gene, CDR3 protein, CDR3 DNA. D genes are given only for firm matches. Not every row has a clone size; where given, it reads once, few, many or a size class.

.	TRBV14	TRBJ2-5	.	CASRQASGQETQYF	TGTGCCAGCAGGCAAGCCTCGGGCCAAGAGACCCAGTACTTC
.	TRBV4-1	TRBJ2-5	.	CASRPALVRETQYF	TGCGCCAGCAGGCCCGCGTTAGTTAGGGAGACCCAGTACTTC
few	TRBV20-1	TRBJ1-6	TRBD1	CSASYRGPVSPLHF	TGCAGTGCTAGCTACAGGGGGCCGGTTTCACCCCTCCACTTT
few	TRBV9	TRBJ1-1	TRBD1	CASSVGDRGRPEAFF	TGTGCCAGCAGCGTCGGGGACAGGGGAAGACCTGAAGCTTTCTTT
few	TRBV7-9	TRBJ1-5	.	CASSLEGGGNQPQHF	TGTGCCAGCAGCTTAGAAGGGGGGGGCAATCAGCCCCAGCATTTT
.	TRBV7-2	TRBJ1-1	.	CASRIDRTPKAFF	TGTGCCAGCAGGATAGACAGGACCCCTAAAGCTTTCTTT
.	TRBV7-2	TRBJ1-2	.	CASSAASDRGSYGYTF	TGTGCCAGCAGCGCAGCTTCGGACAGAGGCAGCTATGGCTACACCTTC
.	TRBV5-1	TRBJ2-7	.	CASSLDIRQAYEQYF	TGCGCCAGCAGCTTGGATATACGACAGGCCTACGAGCAGTACTTC
many	TRBV7-2	TRBJ2-7	TRBD1	CASSADRGRDEQYF	TGTGCCAGCAGCGCCGACAGGGGGCGCGACGAGCAGTACTTC
.	TRBV5-1	TRBJ1-6	TRBD1	CASSLDRGPSPLHF	TGCGCCAGCAGCTTGGACAGGGGGCCTTCACCCCTCCACTTT
once	TRBV7-2	TRBJ2-5	TRBD2	CASSSSGRAWETQCF	TGCGCCAGCAGTTCTAGCGGGAGGGCCTGGGAGACCCAGTGCTTC
.	TRBV2	TRBJ1-4	TRBD1	CASSAPVDRDGEKLFF	TGTGCCAGCAGCGCACCCGTAGACAGGGATGGTGAAAAACTGTTTTTT
.	TRBV24-1	TRBJ1-5	TRBD1	CASSYTGDQPQHF	TGTGCCAGCAGTTATACAGGGGATCAGCCCCAGCATTTT
few	TRBV19	TRBJ1-3	.	CASSPILGSSGNTIYF	TGTGCCAGTAGCCCTATTCTGGGGAGCTCTGGAAACACCATATATTTT
.	TRBV7-9	TRBJ1-1	.	CASSQDWDGTEAFF	TGTGCCAGCAGCCAAGATTGGGACGGCACTGAAGCTTTCTTT
.	TRBV7-3	TRBJ2-5	.	CASSPAGAQETQYF	TGTGCCAGCAGCCCCGCAGGAGCCCAAGAGACCCAGTACTTC
.	TRBV20-1	TRBJ2-7	.	CSASVGVNEQYF	TGCAGTGCTTCCGTCGGGGTAAACGAGCAGTACTTC
.	TRBV2	TRBJ2-5	TRBD2	CASRLAGVDETQYF	TGTGCCAGCCGACTAGCGGGAGTCGATGAGACCCAGTACTTC
.	TRBV29-1	TRBJ2-2	.	CSVDSLSGELFF	TGCAGCGTGGACAGCCTGAGCGGGGAGCTGTTTTTT
many	TRBV15	TRBJ1-6	.	CATSNHRQGGSPLHF	TGTGCCACCAGCAATCATCGGCAGGGTGGTTCACCCCTCCACTTT
few	TRBV6-1	TRBJ1-2	.	CASSALDRTARFGYTF	TGTGCCAGCAGTGCTCTCGACCGGACGGCACGGTTTGGCTACACCTTC
.	TRBV25-1	TRBJ2-2	.	CASSEAETVSGELFF	TGTGCCAGCAGTGAAGCTGAGACCGTTTCCGGGGAGCTGTTTTTT
few	TRBV10-3	TRBJ1-2	.	CAISESRGANYGYTF	TGTGCCATCAGTGAGTCGAGGGGGGCTAACTATGGCTACACCTTC
many	TRBV12-3/TRBV12-4	TRBJ2-7	TRBD2	CASSGTGTSLHEQYF	TGTGCCAGCAGTGGAACCGGGACTAGCCTCCACGAGCAGTACTTC
many	TRBV2	TRBJ1-3	.	CASRRGDILSGNTIYF	TGTGCCAGCAGACGGGGGGACATCCTGAGCGGAAACACCATATATTTT
few	TRBV7-9	TRBJ2-2	.	CASSPGGHGTGELFF	TGTGCCAGCAGCCCCGGGGGGCACGGCACCGGGGAGCTGTTTTTT
.	TRBV29-1	TRBJ2-7	.	CSEPTGSPLAEQYF	TGCAGCGAACCGACAGGCAGTCCCCTGGCCGAGCAGTACTTC
.	TRBV7-9	TRBJ1-4	.	CASSPHSPRNEKLFF	TGTGCCAGCAGTCCCCATAGCCCCCGTAATGAAAAACTGTTTTTT
.	TRBV10-3	TRBJ1-1	TRBD1	CASSRGGYGNTEAFF	TGTGCCAGCAGTCGAGGGGGCTACGGGAACACTGAAGCTTTCTTT
.	TRBV25-1	TRBJ2-7	.	CASIQDYEQYF	TGTGCTAGTATCCAGGACTACGAGCAGTACTTC
few	TRBV7-9	TRBJ2-7	.	CASSLLSGSSYEQYF	TGTGCCAGCAGCTTACTTTCAGGGAGTTCTTACGAGCAGTACTTC
many	TRBV7-9	TRBJ2-7	.	CASSLGGRSYEQYF	TGTGCCAGCAGCTTAGGGGGAAGATCGTACGAGCAGTACTTC
.	TRBV2	TRBJ2-5	TRBD2	CASSGTSGRRTGETQYF	TGTGCCAGCAGTGGGACTAGCGGGAGAAGGACCGGGGAGACCCAGTACTTC
.	TRBV6-1	TRBJ2-7	.	CATRRTKSYEQYF	TGTGCCACTAGACGGACGAAAAGCTACGAGCAGTACTTC
many	TRBV7-2	TRBJ2-6	TRBD1	CASRRTGVSGANVLTF	TGTGCCAGCAGGCGTACAGGGGTCTCTGGGGCCAACGTCCTGACTTTC
.	TRBV29-1	TRBJ2-6	.	CSGSGGTGANVLTF	TGCAGCGGAAGTGGGGGAACTGGGGCCAACGTCCTGACTTTC
.	TRBV7-4	TRBJ1-5	TRBD1	CASSSWGGGQGTYSNQPQHF	TGTGCCAGCAGCTCATGGGGGGGCGGACAGGGAACCTATAGCAATCAGCCCCAGCATTTT
once	TRBV2	TRBJ2-2	TRBD1	CVRGIRGELFF	TGTGTCAGGGGGATTCGCGGGGAGCTGTTTTTT
.	TRBV11-2	TRBJ2-7	TRBD1	CASRKTGAPTYEQYF	TGTGCCAGCAGAAAAACAGGGGCCCCGACCTACGAGCAGTACTTC
many	TRBV5-1	TRBJ1-6	TRBD1	CASSLAGGERPLHF	TGCGCCAGCAGCTTGGCAGGGGGCGAAAGACCCCTCCACTTT
few	TRBV20-1	TRBJ1-1	.	CSAMGGANTEAFF	TGCAGTGCTATGGGGGGGGCGAACACTGAAGCTTTCTTT
.	TRBV24-1	TRBJ1-5	TRBD1	CASVRQGATQPQHF	TGTGCCAGCGTCCGACAGGGGGCCACTCAGCCCCAGCATTTT
many	TRBV25-1	TRBJ2-5	.	CASSGSRGKETQYF	TGTGCCAGCAGTGGTAGCCGGGGAAAAGAGACCCAGTACTTC
.	TRBV29-1	TRBJ1-2	.	CSARDNNGGYTF	TGCAGCGCTCGGGACAATAATGGTGGCTACACCTTC
few	TRBV20-1	TRBJ2-5	TRBD2	CSASPGTGGETQYF	TGCAGTGCTAGCCCCGGGACGGGGGGAGAGACCCAGTACTTC
.	TRBV5-8	TRBJ1-1	.	CASSLLQGLNTEAFF	TGTGCCAGCAGCTTGCTGCAGGGGCTAAACACTGAAGCTTTCTTT
.	TRBV10-3	TRBJ2-5	TRBD1	CAISENAGGETQYF	TGTGCCATCAGTGAGAATGCAGGGGGCGAGACCCAGTACTTC
.	TRBV10-3	TRBJ2-2	.	CASSYQGRVTGELFF	TGTGCCAGCAGTTACCAGGGGAGAGTCACCGGGGAGCTGTTTTTT
.	TRBV7-9	TRBJ1-4	TRBD1	CASSHQGGVATNEKLFF	TGTGCCAGCAGCCACCAGGGGGGAGTCGCAACTAATGAAAAACTGTTTTTT
.	TRBV10-3	TRBJ1-4	.	CASNPGGGTNEKLFF	TGTGCCAGCAACCCCGGGGGGGGCACTAATGAAAAACTGTTTTTT
few	TRBV20-1	TRBJ1-2	.	CSAISRVTGYTF	TGCAGTGCTATTTCCAGGGTGACGGGCTACACCTTC
once	TRBV10-2	TRBJ1-4	TRBD1	CASQGDRDAEKLFF	TGTGCCAGCCAAGGGGACAGGGATGCTGAAAAACTGTTTTTT
.	TRBV7-2	TRBJ1-2	.	CASSPSVTGYGYTF	TGCGCCAGCAGCCCTTCAGTCACCGGCTATGGCTACACCTTC